This TCR beta chain was sequenced in a study of T cell responses to AZD1222 COVID-19 vaccine (dated by TCRdb to about 2021). Some background on the complete study: AZD1222 recipients whose second dose came at about 4 weeks and those whose second dose came at about 12 weeks were combined into one group, since spike-specific TCR depth and breadth did not differ between the two schedules. Trial participants were enrolled by age into 18-55, 56-69 and 70-plus year subgroups, with around 150, 28 and 57 TCR-sequenced participants respectively. A total of about 230 trial participants underwent TCR sequencing, of whom 207 received two doses of AZD1222 and approximately 25 received two doses of the MenACWY control vaccine. Overall results and qualifications from the work: The whole spike protein was spanned by vaccine-associated CD4 TCRs, and dominant responses were seen in regions 160-218 and 743-854. No day 14 peak-response samples were available, so repertoires were characterized only after the peak T cell response. After two AZD1222 doses, both the breadth and the depth of spike-specific TCRs were significantly higher than at day 0 and than in MenACWY recipients. Reportedly, close to half of the unique spike-specific TCRs recognized epitopes lying outside the regions that are mutated in the B.1.351 and B.1.1.7 variants. Participants were mostly white British and included more females than males, and it was suggested by the authors that clonal diversity may have been underestimated. In the small 56-69-year group, the increase in depth fell short of significance, most likely because of low power. Conclusions about previously exposed vaccinees are limited, since just five or six AZD1222 recipients were seropositive for SARS-CoV-2 at baseline.

A remark on this clone: It has no known antigen specificity. Base quality data are lacking; no much larger clone is found one base away.

The CDR3 regions of human TCRbeta chains were analyzed by immunosequencing. Concerning the study's data processing: Repertoire TCRs were checked for matches against a reference library of SARS-CoV-2-specific TCRs that had been generated using the MIRA antigen-specificity platform. Breadth meant the fraction of unique TCRs that were SARS-CoV-2-associated, whereas depth meant the fraction of total T cells that were SARS-CoV-2-associated. Using the MIRA data, each spike-specific TCR was assigned both to the spike region to which the TCR was reactive and to a CD4 or CD8 class. Log10-transformed breadth and depth values were compared by one-way ANOVA with Sidak's multiple comparisons tests. The source is immuneACCESS, and TCRdb retained only in-frame sequences with V and J called. Part of the clones is not carried over; for the studies checked, unresolved V genes explain less than half of this, and the remainder is unexplained. Clonal size and the V and J genes are those of that table, whereas D and trimming came from the DNA. Counted in this sample were some 130,000 clones; roughly 93% of them appeared once. The ten biggest clones cover around 3.1% of the sample.

The time point tag for this specimen amounts to: baseline before first vaccination. The vaccinee samples were drawn from two UK trials, COV001 and COV002, one of which was a single-blind randomized controlled phase 2/3 trial testing AZD1222 (ChAdOx1 nCoV-19) in healthy adults. Trial participant PBMC samples were collected at day 0 and day 28 after the second dose for TCRbeta chain sequencing. Specimen: peripheral blood, collected on day 0 of AZD1222 vaccination. The receptor was derived from an adult in good health.

DNA sequence: TGTGCCACGAAGGGACAGAGCACAGATACGCAGTATTTT. This gives the protein CATKGQSTDTQYF. The V and J genes are TRBV24-1 and TRBJ2-3; the junction holds 7 bases that match TRBD1. The CDR3 has 13 amino acids, counting the end cysteine and phenylalanine. Left in the record is the CDR3 DNA by itself, 39 bases read in frame from the first base. From a lookup of the germline V gene, CDR1 and CDR2 are KGHDR and SFDVKD. The V end gives up 10 bases and the J end 0 bases, leaving 3 bases in the junction not matched to a gene.